Presented here are 7 T cell receptor beta chains from one specimen sequenced in a study of T-cell memory formation after mild COVID-19. Each CDR3 protein is one row after TCRdb ran MiXCR on the 5' RACE reads. Among 100,000 to 150,000 distinct CDR3 sequences listed, over 15% were seen once. The sequenced sample was PBMCs or a T cell subset sorted from them (not recorded which). The receptors were sampled from a man aged 18-30 years who had mild COVID-19 (a few samples of this study predate the infection). Cell type and time point are not known.

This clonotype appeared a few times. This rearrangement joins TRBV4-1 to TRBJ2-7; D possibly corresponds to TRBD1 (6 bases). The CDR3 is 16 amino acids. Germline values: CDR1 MGHRA, CDR2 YSYEKL. Trimming shortened V by 1 base and J by 2 bases, and 15 bases separated the two germline ends. CDR3 bases: TGCGCCAGCAGCCAAGGGGGCCTAGGACAGACCTACGAGCAGTACTTC. Protein: CASSQGGLGQTYEQYF.

This clonotype was found a few times. The V call is TRBV9, the J call TRBJ2-5, with TRBD2 identical over 8 bases. The CDR3 contains 15 residues. V trimming: 0 bases; J trimming: 1 base; junction bases outside the gene matches: 2. Germline values: CDR1 SGDLS, CDR2 YYNGEE. The CDR3 is CASSVAAGGQETQYF. The DNA for the CDR3 is TGTGCCAGCAGCGTAGCGGCGGGGGGCCAAGAGACCCAGTACTTC.

This clonotype has only a few counts. The chain combines TRBV7-9 with TRBJ2-7; D might be TRBD1 or TRBD2, each matching 5 bases. Germline-derived CDR1 and CDR2 are SEHNR and FQNEAQ (reference sequence). V lost 3 bases and J 4 bases, leaving 22 bases between the germline ends. The length of the CDR3 is 17 residues. The CDR3 region has the DNA TGTGCCAGCAGCTTCGTATCGGGGACCCCCTTATGGTACGAGCAGTACTTC. This translates into CASSFVSGTPLWYEQYF.

This clonotype was detected many times. The chain employs TRBV7-2 and TRBJ2-5; D remains ambiguous. The germline V and J ends were trimmed by 1 base and 7 bases, with 22 bases remaining between them. Germline CDR1 is SGHTA and CDR2 is FQGNSA. The CDR3 contains 17 residues. This chain's CDR3 is CASSLDLNIVEHGTQYF. DNA of the CDR3: TGTGCCAGCAGCTTAGACCTAAATATAGTGGAACACGGGACCCAGTACTTC.

This clonotype turned up a few times. The chain is built from TRBV19 and TRBJ1-5; D is unclear. Trimming left V 5 bases short and J 3 bases short, with 5 bases between. This CDR3 contains 12 residues. The V gene's germline CDR1 is LNHDA and CDR2 SQIVND (reference sequence). This chain's CDR3 is CASSDINQPQHF. The DNA for the CDR3 is TGTGCCAGTAGTGACATCAATCAGCCCCAGCATTTT.

This clonotype was seen a few times. This chain joins TRBV10-3 and TRBJ1-5, with 8 bases that match TRBD1. The CDR3 is 16 residues long. Germline trimming cut 1 base from V and 5 bases from J; bases unmatched to any gene: 7. Germline lookup yields CDR1 ENHRY and CDR2 SYGVKD. This chain's CDR3 is CAISEYTGGNDQPQHF. The CDR3 DNA sequence: TGTGCCATCAGTGAGTATACAGGGGGTAACGATCAGCCCCAGCATTTT.

This clonotype was recorded a few times. The rearrangement uses TRBV5-1 and TRBJ1-3; TRBD1 is a possible D gene (5 bases). Trimming took 3 bases from V and 9 from J, leaving 16 bases between them. The CDR3 is 14 amino acids. Germline loops: CDR1 SGHRS, CDR2 YFSETQ. The CDR3 is CASSSTGTSPTIYF. The DNA for the CDR3 is TGCGCCAGCAGCTCTACCGGGACCTCTCCCACCATATATTTT.